The clone carrying this T cell receptor (beta chain) was detected a few times. Its antigen is unknown. 5'RACE primed from the constant segment yielded TCR alpha and TCR beta cDNA libraries bearing sample barcodes and UMIs. TCRdb used MiXCR to reprocess the 5' RACE reads, holding one entry per CDR3 protein. This table has 150,000 or so distinct CDR3 sequences, 25% to 40% appearing once. The sample belongs to a study of T-cell memory formation after mild COVID-19. Study-wide points: Later expanders leaned toward CD4+, whereas clones contracting from day 15 to 85 were balanced CD4/CD8. That cross-reactive memory joined was suggested by some responding clones appearing in pre-infection memory. Contracting CD4+ clones sat mainly in CM and EM; CD8+ in EMRA.

The CDR3 has 11 amino acids. After removal of 4 bases from V and 7 bases from J, the junction contained 2 bases not matched to a gene. The germline CDR1 and CDR2 sequences are SQVTM and ANQGSEA. This clonotype was obtained from an adult woman who had mild COVID-19 (a few samples of this study predate the infection). Cell type and time point are not known. V gene TRBV29-1 combines with J gene TRBJ1-2, with 8 nucleotides matching TRBD1. Source material: PBMCs or a T cell subset sorted from them (not recorded which). CDR3 sequence: CSVGTGFGYTF. CDR3 nucleotide sequence: TGCAGCGTTGGGACAGGGTTTGGCTACACCTTC.